These 16 T cell receptor beta chains originate from one sample sequenced in a study of response to subunit inactivated influenza vaccine. MiXCR was run by TCRdb on the RT-PCR reads, yielding one entry per CDR3 protein. The sample lists roughly 500,000 distinct CDR3 sequences; 15% to 20% were seen once. Here the sequenced sample was CD4+ T cells sorted from PBMCs, taken less than 30 months after vaccination. These receptors originate from a man aged 50 to 69 who received an inactivated influenza vaccine.

Many counts were recorded for this clonotype. The chain is built from TRBV28 and TRBJ2-4; no clear D gene. V was pared by 7 bases and J by 0 bases, with 22 bases between. Germline CDR1 is MDHEN and CDR2 is SYDVKM. The CDR3 is 18 residues long. The CDR3 DNA is TGTGCCAGCACCTCCGGCAGGCAAGAGATACTAGCCAAAAACATTCAGTACTTC. It yields the protein CASTSGRQEILAKNIQYF. Full variable domain (missing parts from reference TRBV28 and TRBJ2-4): DVKVTQSSRYLVKRTGEKVFLECVQDMDHENMFWYRQDPGLGLRLIYFSYDVKMKEKGDIPEGYSVSREKKERFSLILESASTNQTSMYLCASTSGRQEILAKNIQYFGAGTRLSVL.

The CDR3 loop is CASSESGGSLYEQYF. The CDR3 nucleotides are TGTGCCAGCAGCGAGTCGGGGGGGTCTCTCTACGAGCAGTACTTC. The chain is built from TRBV25-1 and TRBJ2-7, with 8 bases identical to TRBD2. With 6 bases clipped from V and 3 bases from J, the junction kept 10 bases outside the gene matches. Germline CDR1 MGHDK, CDR2 SYGVNS. The CDR3 contains 15 residues.

This clonotype has just a few counts. The CDR3 coding sequence is TGCGCCAGCAGCCCGCCGGGACAACACACAGATACGCAGTATTTT. Translated: CASSPPGQHTDTQYF. The gene calls are TRBV5-1 and TRBJ2-3; perhaps TRBD1 as D (6 bases). This CDR3 has 15 residues. V lost 4 bases and J lost 2, with 14 bases in between. Germline values: CDR1 SGHRS, CDR2 YFSETQ. The whole variable domain, filled in from reference TRBV5-1 and TRBJ2-3, reads KAGVTQTPRYLIKTRGQQVTLSCSPISGHRSVSWYQQTPGQGLQFLFEYFSETQRNKGNFPGRFSGRQFSNSRSEMNVSTLELGDSALYLCASSPPGQHTDTQYFGPGTRLTVL.

The V gene is TRBV5-1, the J gene TRBJ2-7; 11 bases map to TRBD1. The germline CDR1 and CDR2 sequences are SGHRS and YFSETQ. Trimming cost V 4 bases and J 3 bases; bases outside gene matches: 12. The CDR3 is 17 residues long. The CDR3 reads CASSASAGTGGIYEQYF. CDR3 sequence (DNA): TGCGCCAGCAGCGCCTCCGCCGGGACAGGGGGGATCTACGAGCAGTACTTC. The whole variable domain, remainder taken from reference TRBV5-1 and TRBJ2-7, is KAGVTQTPRYLIKTRGQQVTLSCSPISGHRSVSWYQQTPGQGLQFLFEYFSETQRNKGNFPGRFSGRQFSNSRSEMNVSTLELGDSALYLCASSASAGTGGIYEQYFGPGTRLTVT.

This clonotype was recorded many times. The chain joins TRBV10-3 to TRBJ1-4; D remains ambiguous. The CDR3 is made up of 14 amino acids. Germline-derived CDR1 and CDR2 are ENHRY and SYGVKD. The ends were cut back, 6 bases at V and 0 bases at J, with 8 bases in the middle. The CDR3 region is CAISQAATNEKLFF. The CDR3 DNA follows: TGTGCCATCAGCCAGGCCGCAACTAATGAAAAACTGTTTTTT.

J is TRBJ2-3 and V is TRBV20-1, with TRBD2 matching over 12 bases. This CDR3 is 15 amino acids long. From germline, CDR1 is DFQATT and CDR2 SNEGSKA (reference sequence). V was pared by 5 bases and J by 2 bases, with 5 bases of the junction left unmatched. DNA for the CDR3: TGCAGTGCTCTCCGACTAGCGGGGGACACAGATACGCAGTATTTT. It encodes CSALRLAGDTDTQYF.

This clonotype was seen at least ten times. The chain links TRBV29-1 to TRBJ2-5; D gene unclear. Trimming took off 4 bases at V and 5 bases at J, with 8 bases between the two ends. Germline lookup yields CDR1 SQVTM and CDR2 ANQGSEA. The CDR3 length is 11 residues. The chain's CDR3 is CSVVPRETQYF. CDR3 coding DNA: TGCAGCGTTGTTCCTCGGGAGACCCAGTACTTC.

The chain carries TRBV3-1 and TRBJ1-3; D remains ambiguous. Deletions cut 1 base from V and 4 bases from J, with 5 bases between. This CDR3 is 13 amino acids long. In germline, CDR1 is LGHDT, CDR2 YNNKEL (reference sequence). The CDR3 DNA reads as TGTGCCAGCAGCCAAGCTTTAGGAAACACCATATATTTT. Its protein is CASSQALGNTIYF.

The CDR3 reads CASSEASLNTEAFF. CDR3 nucleotide sequence: TGTGCCAGCAGTGAAGCGTCACTTAACACTGAAGCTTTCTTT. This rearrangement joins TRBV6-1 to TRBJ1-1; D gene unclear. In germline, CDR1 is MNHNS, CDR2 SASEGT. The CDR3 covers 14 residues. The V end lost 0 bases, the J end lost 2 bases, and 7 bases lay between the germline ends.

This clonotype has more than one count but fewer than ten. The rearrangement uses TRBV7-9 and TRBJ2-3; 8 nucleotides match TRBD1. Per the germline V gene, CDR1 is SEHNR and CDR2 is FQNEAQ (reference sequence). CDR3 length equals 15 residues. With 3 bases clipped from V and 2 bases from J, the junction kept 4 bases outside the gene matches. The CDR3 DNA follows: TGTGCCAGCAGCTTCTGGACAGGGAACACAGATACGCAGTATTTT. It codes for CASSFWTGNTDTQYF.

This clonotype was seen only a few times. V gene TRBV3-1 combines with J gene TRBJ1-4, with a possible D match to TRBD1 (5 bases). Trimming removed 4 bases at V and 5 bases at J, with 11 bases between. The CDR3 sequence is 14 residues long. The germline CDR1 and CDR2 sequences are LGHDT and YNNKEL (reference sequence). CDR3 DNA: TGTGCCAGCAGCCGTCGAGGGACCAATGAAAAACTGTTTTTT. It translates to CASSRRGTNEKLFF.

The sample holds a few counts of this clonotype. V and J are TRBV24-1 and TRBJ2-5; tentatively, D is TRBD1 or TRBD2 (5 bases each). The germline gives CDR1 KGHDR, CDR2 SFDVKD. V was cut by 3 bases and J by 4 bases, with 8 bases left in between. CDR3 size: 13 residues. In DNA form, the CDR3 reads TGTGCCACCAGTGATGGGACGGTAGAGACCCAGTACTTC. Its protein is CATSDGTVETQYF.

In this sample, this clonotype turned up a few times. The gene calls are TRBV15 and TRBJ1-3; no definite D call. Between the trimmed V and J ends, which lost 1 base and 0 bases, there was a span of 7 bases. This CDR3 is built from 15 residues. Germline V gene sequence: CDR1 LNHNV, CDR2 YYDKDF (reference sequence). CDR3 region: CATSRGRISGNTIYF. Written as DNA, the CDR3 is TGTGCCACCAGCAGAGGCCGGATCTCTGGAAACACCATATATTTT.

CDR3 in DNA: TGTGCCAGCAGCGTAGGGGGTTCGGGACAGGCCCGCGAAGCTTTCTTT. This encodes CASSVGGSGQAREAFF. The V gene is TRBV9, the J gene TRBJ1-1; TRBD1 matches at 8 bases. Per the germline V gene, CDR1 is SGDLS and CDR2 is YYNGEE. V shed 0 bases, J shed 8 bases, and the junction held 12 bases outside the gene matches. CDR3 length: 16 residues. The full variable domain, its missing parts supplied by reference TRBV9 and TRBJ1-1, is DSGVTQTPKHLITATGQRVTLRCSPRSGDLSVYWYQQSLDQGLQFLIQYYNGEERAKGNILERFSAQQFPDLHSELNLSSLELGDSALYFCASSVGGSGQAREAFFGQGTRLTVV.

The chain links TRBV12-3 or TRBV12-4 to TRBJ2-2, with D tentatively TRBD1 or TRBD2 (6 bases each). The CDR3 length is 17 residues. Trimming left V 5 bases short and J 4 bases short, with 20 bases between. The CDR3 DNA sequence: TGTGCCAGCAGTCCGCCCTATGGGGGGCGGACCACCGGGGAGCTGTTTTTT. Protein: CASSPPYGGRTTGELFF.

This clonotype was recorded at least ten times. The chain carries TRBV7-2 and TRBJ2-5; D is ambiguous. Germline V lookup: CDR1 SGHTA, CDR2 FQGNSA. The CDR3 spans 14 residues. V lost 3 bases, J lost 3 bases, and 11 bases lay in between. In nucleotides, the CDR3 is TGTGCCAGCAGCTTTTATCCAGCTGAAGAGACCCAGTACTTC. Its translation: CASSFYPAEETQYF.